This T cell receptor beta chain was found in a study of Tregs in tolerant kidney transplant recipients. Of note for this clone: As yet, its antigen is unknown.

Sequencing used immunoSEQ multiplex PCR; TCRdb keeps in-frame clones, though not all of them. The table has some 70,000 clones, roughly nine tenths seen once. Overall study findings and caveats: Tregs expanded with activated donor B cells seemed most donor-specific.

Between the trimmed V and J ends, which lost 5 bases and 4 bases, there was a span of 9 bases. CDR3 size: 12 residues. CDR1 is SGHAT, CDR2 FQNNGV, per germline. This specimen consisted of CD4+ T cells from blood, obtained before the transplant. The chain combines TRBV11-2 with TRBJ2-7, with D possibly matching TRBD1 (5 bases). The source is a human donor who received a combined kidney and bone marrow transplant. The DNA for the CDR3 is TGTGCCAGCAGCCCAGGGTGGTACGAGCAGTACTTC. Amino acids: CASSPGWYEQYF.